The T cell receptor (beta chain) described here comes from a study of CD8 T cells in Susac syndrome (dated by TCRdb to between 2018 and 2021). The study in broad terms: The study used repertoire sequencing to test whether antigen drove CD8+ T cell activation and differentiation in Susac syndrome. Here is what the overall study found, with its caveats: The number of individuals in the TCR sequencing and HLA analysis was recognized as being relatively small.

Of note for this clonotype: Its cognate antigen has yet to be identified. Per-nucleotide qualities are absent, and no much larger clonotype sits a single base away.

RNA was extracted using the RNeasy kit, and about 0.45 to 1 ug of the RNA was reverse transcribed with random hexamers. The immunoSEQ multiplex PCR assay, covering 54 Vbeta and 13 Jbeta segments, was used to amplify TCR beta CDR3 regions. PCR amplification bias was corrected using a synthetic template baseline for primer optimization and computational correction. Regarding the original processing steps: Reads were assigned to V, D and J genes according to IMGT and analyzed in immunoSEQ Analyzer, with only productive sequences retained. To calculate clonality, Shannon entropy was normalized by log2 of the number of productive unique sequences and then subtracted from one. For each patient and control, public and private clones were evaluated within the 100 most prevalent clones. A clone was defined as Susac-specific if it was absent from the healthy and MS cohorts, from some 1,100 published viral clones and from other ImmuneACCESS disease sequences. The raw public reads went through TCRdb reprocessing: fastp at Q25, MiXCR clone calling, in-frame beta chains kept. Rows with a matching CDR3 protein are joined into one entry that keeps the most common DNA and genes. These V and J calls originate from TCRdb's pipeline instead of the authors' own analysis. This sample holds 120,000 to 150,000 distinct CDR3 sequences; around 94% were observed only once. In total, the top ten clones hold less than 0.095% of the sample.

V and J are truncated by 4 bases and 0 bases respectively, leaving an intervening sequence of 12 bases. Sequences SQVTM (CDR1) and ANQGSEA (CDR2) are obtained from the germline V gene. From its cysteine to its phenylalanine, the CDR3 spans 14 amino acids. The retained sequence is limited to the CDR3, 42 bases, with the frame set at the first base. Peripheral blood CD8+ and CD4+ T cells from healthy donors, Susac syndrome patients and multiple sclerosis patients were profiled by high-throughput TCR beta sequencing. Healthy donors were age- and sex-matched controls. Bulk CD8+ and CD4+ T cells were purified by magnetic negative isolation, whereas CD8+ TEMRA cells were enriched by FACS. Blood was collected in EDTA tubes and processed within 24 hours, with PBMCs isolated through density gradient centrifugation. PBMCs intended for TCR sequencing were cryopreserved in liquid nitrogen and thawed later in a water bath at 37 degrees C. The sorted or isolated CD4+, CD8+ and CD8+ TEMRA cells reached a purity of at least 90%.

In this chain, TRBV29-1 is recombined with TRBJ1-1, and possibly TRBD1, on 5 matching bases. The sequenced material came from CD4+ T cells from PBMCs. The TCR sequence derives from a human donor in good health. In nucleotides, the sequence is TGCAGCGTTGTTGAGACAGCTATGAACACTGAAGCTTTCTTT. It specifies CSVVETAMNTEAFF.